This T cell receptor beta chain came from a study of T cell repertoires in cytomegalovirus infection. The wider study: In the study, CMV epitopes included recently identified HLA-C-restricted and well-studied HLA-B-restricted ones. Matching HLA type and CMV infection were both indicated by public TCR beta signatures.

V was pared by 3 bases and J by 1 base, with 10 bases between. The CDR3 has 15 residues. Germline CDR1 reads SEHNR; CDR2 reads FQNEAQ (reference sequence). TCRdb recomputed calls from the reads with MiXCR, one row per CDR3 protein. The table has 160,000 or so distinct CDR3 sequences, about 20% seen once. This clonotype was observed a few times. The antigen remains undetermined. J is TRBJ1-3 and V is TRBV7-9; no firm D call. This clonotype was obtained from a human donor in good health (CMV status not recorded). Some clones in this sample may be carry-over from other donors' samples. The source was CD8+ T cells from cultured PBMCs, collected from culture after CMV antigen stimulation. CDR3 in amino acids: CASSFLRESGNTIYF. CDR3 nucleotide sequence: TGTGCCAGCAGCTTCTTACGGGAATCTGGAAACACCATATATTTT.